A single sample gave rise to the 26 T cell receptor beta chains below, sequenced in a study of cytomegalovirus exposure and HLA in healthy donors. TCRdb's copy holds only in-frame clones and misses some; the assay was immunoSEQ multiplex PCR. The repertoire consists of roughly 150,000 clones, with about 80% occurring once and the leading ten covering roughly 27%. The sequencing sample was made of PBMCs. The receptors come from a man aged 25-45 years in good health and CMV-seropositive.

This sequence joins TRBV6-1 and TRBJ2-7; TRBD1 matches at 8 bases. The ends lost 6 bases at V and 3 bases at J; junction bases unmatched: 4. CDR1 and CDR2 (germline): MNHNS, SASEGT. The CDR3 runs to 13 residues. In DNA, the CDR3 is TGTGCCAGCAGGGGGACAGGTAACTACGAGCAGTACTTC. Its translation: CASRGTGNYEQYF.

The CDR3 loop is CASSLETGNQPQHF. The DNA of the CDR3 is TGTGCCAGCTCGTTGGAGACAGGGAATCAGCCCCAGCATTTT. J is TRBJ1-5 and V is TRBV6-1; 7 bases line up with TRBD1. With 8 bases clipped from V and 4 bases from J, the junction kept 8 bases outside the gene matches. The CDR3 totals 14 residues. The germline V gene encodes CDR1 MNHNS and CDR2 SASEGT.

This chain links TRBV7-9 with TRBJ2-2; 8 bases match TRBD1. Trimming removed 4 bases from V and 5 bases from J; junction bases left unmatched: 9. The CDR3 is made up of 16 amino acids. The germline V gene has CDR1 SEHNR and CDR2 FQNEAQ (reference sequence). The CDR3 loop reads CASSSKTGVLTGELFF. Here the CDR3 DNA reads TGTGCCAGCAGCTCCAAGACAGGGGTCCTTACCGGGGAGCTGTTTTTT.

The chain carries TRBV4-2 and TRBJ1-5; TRBD1 matches at 7 bases. The V segment lost 4 bases and the J segment 3 bases; nucleotides outside the gene matches: 9. The CDR3 is made up of 16 amino acids. Germline lookup yields CDR1 LGHNA and CDR2 YNFKEQ. The CDR3 protein is CASSPETGALNQPQHF. The CDR3 DNA is TGTGCCAGCAGCCCAGAAACAGGGGCCCTCAATCAGCCCCAGCATTTT.

The chain uses TRBV5-1 and TRBJ2-3; 14 bases agree with TRBD2. V lost 4 bases to trimming and J lost 5 bases; unmatched junction nucleotides: 18. The germline gives CDR1 SGHRS, CDR2 YFSETQ. This CDR3 region has 20 residues. Here the CDR3 reads CASSPAQGQKGLAGVDTQYF. Here the CDR3 DNA reads TGCGCCAGCAGCCCGGCCCAGGGACAGAAGGGACTAGCGGGGGTAGATACGCAGTATTTT.

The gene calls are TRBV6-1 and TRBJ2-3; 12 positions match TRBD2. From germline, CDR1 is MNHNS and CDR2 SASEGT. The length of the CDR3 is 15 residues. The ends lost 7 bases at V and 4 bases at J; junction bases unmatched: 6. The CDR3 is CASTWTSGNSDTQYF. In DNA, the CDR3 is TGTGCCAGCACCTGGACTAGCGGGAACTCAGATACGCAGTATTTT.

The chain combines TRBV6-1 with TRBJ1-2; TRBD1 matches at 7 bases. Trimming at V came to 11 bases and at J to 6 bases, leaving 15 bases not matched to a gene. CDR1 is MNHNS, CDR2 SASEGT, per germline. This CDR3 spans 14 amino acids. DNA for the CDR3: TGTGCCTGCCACATAGTGAGGGGGCGCGATGGCTACACCTTC. Translated: CACHIVRGRDGYTF.

V gene TRBV6-5 combines with J gene TRBJ1-1; 9 positions match TRBD1. Germline-derived CDR1 and CDR2 are MNHEY and SVGAGI. The V and J ends lost 2 bases and 4 bases, in that order; junction bases with no gene match: 2. CDR3 length: 14 residues. The chain's CDR3 is CASSYRQGGTEAFF. The CDR3 nucleotides are TGTGCCAGCAGTTACCGACAGGGGGGCACTGAAGCTTTCTTT.

This sequence joins TRBV6-6 and TRBJ2-2, with 9 positions matching TRBD2. After removal of 6 bases from V and 1 base from J, the junction contained 0 bases not matched to a gene. CDR1 is MNHNY, CDR2 SVGAGI, per germline (reference sequence). The CDR3 length is 14 residues. This CDR3 is CASRAGGNTGELFF. The CDR3 DNA reads TGTGCCAGCAGAGCGGGGGGGAACACCGGGGAGCTGTTTTTT.

The chain combines TRBV14 with TRBJ2-7; TRBD1 matches at 8 bases. V lost 1 base, J lost 4 bases, and 3 bases stayed unmatched. The CDR3 is 14 amino acids. Germline lookup yields CDR1 SGHDN and CDR2 FVKESK. The CDR3, as DNA: TGTGCCAGCAGCCAAGCAGGGGGCAGGTACGAGCAGTACTTC. This translates into CASSQAGGRYEQYF. Together with reference TRBV14 and TRBJ2-7, the CDR3 gives the full variable domain: EAGVTQFPSHSVIEKGQTVTLRCDPISGHDNLYWYRRVMGKEIKFLLHFVKESKQDESGMPNNRFLAERTGGTYSTLKVQPAELEDSGVYFCASSQAGGRYEQYFGPGTRLTVT.

This clone was detected once. The rearrangement links TRBV2 to TRBJ2-7; 9 positions agree with TRBD1. Trimming at V came to 7 bases and at J to 3 bases, leaving 16 bases not matched to a gene. The CDR3 is 17 amino acids. Germline-derived CDR1 and CDR2 are SNHLY and FYNNEI. The CDR3 region has the DNA TGTGCCAGCATTCCCGTTCGTACAGGGGGCTCCCTCTACGAGCAGTACTTC. It specifies CASIPVRTGGSLYEQYF.

The rearrangement joins TRBV9 to TRBJ2-7, with 7 bases matching TRBD1. The J segment lost 3 bases and the V segment lost 4 bases, leaving 10 bases of the junction unmatched. CDR3 length equals 15 residues. Germline CDR1 is SGDLS and CDR2 is YYNGEE. Written as DNA, the CDR3 is TGTGCCAGCAGCCCACAAGCTGGGACAGTCTACGAGCAGTACTTC. Encoded protein: CASSPQAGTVYEQYF.

The V and J genes are TRBV5-1 and TRBJ1-6; possible D gene TRBD1, 5 bases. Germline values: CDR1 SGHRS, CDR2 YFSETQ. The CDR3 runs 15 residues. V was pared by 5 bases and J by 5 bases, with 14 bases between. In DNA, the CDR3 is TGCGCCAGCAGTCCCCGGGGGTGGAATAATTCACCCCTCCACTTT. Its protein product is CASSPRGWNNSPLHF.

The chain employs TRBV18 and TRBJ2-7, with TRBD2 identical over 11 bases. The CDR3 is made up of 16 amino acids. Looked up from germline, CDR1 is KGHSH and CDR2 is LQKENI. V lost 5 bases, J lost 1 base, and 7 bases stayed unmatched. CDR3 in amino acids: CASSTSGTSGSYEQYF. Written as DNA, the CDR3 is TGTGCCAGCTCAACTTCCGGGACTAGCGGATCCTACGAGCAGTACTTC.

V usage is TRBV4-1 and J usage is TRBJ2-2; D is perhaps TRBD1 (5 bases). The V and J ends lost 0 bases and 5 bases respectively, with 7 bases between them. This CDR3 is built from 14 residues. Germline loops: CDR1 MGHRA, CDR2 YSYEKL. For the CDR3, the DNA is TGCGCCAGCAGCCAAGAGACAGCAACCGGGGAGCTGTTTTTT. Translation gives CASSQETATGELFF.

V and J are TRBV11-3 and TRBJ2-5; D possibly corresponds to TRBD1 (6 bases). The CDR3 sequence is 15 residues long. Germline CDR1 reads SGHNT; CDR2 reads YENEEA. The V and J ends lost 1 base and 2 bases respectively, with 11 bases between them. For the CDR3, the DNA is TGTGCCAGCAGCTTAGGGGGGACAACTCAAGAGACCCAGTACTTC. It encodes CASSLGGTTQETQYF.

V usage is TRBV5-1 and J usage is TRBJ2-6, with TRBD2 matching over 7 bases. Trimming at V came to 5 bases and at J to 0 bases, leaving 8 bases not matched to a gene. Germline values: CDR1 SGHRS, CDR2 YFSETQ. CDR3 length: 17 amino acids. The CDR3 sequence is CASRGSGGGSGANVLTF. CDR3 in DNA: TGCGCCAGCAGGGGATCGGGGGGAGGCTCTGGGGCCAACGTCCTGACTTTC.

The chain has TRBV5-1 and TRBJ2-3; possible D gene TRBD2, 6 bases. The CDR3 sequence is 15 residues long. Germline CDR1 and CDR2: SGHRS and YFSETQ. Trimming stripped 2 bases from V and 4 bases from J, with 14 bases between. CDR3 loop: CASSFGGSGADTQYF. The CDR3 coding sequence is TGCGCCAGCAGCTTCGGGGGAAGTGGAGCAGATACGCAGTATTTT.

The chain carries TRBV7-8 and TRBJ2-5; 8 bases match TRBD2. CDR3 length: 14 amino acids. V lost 11 bases, J lost 1 base, and 9 bases stayed unmatched. The V gene's germline CDR1 is SGHVS and CDR2 FQNEAQ. CDR3 DNA: TGTGCCGTCCGGGGCGGGGGGCTCCAAGAGACCCAGTACTTC. The encoded protein is CAVRGGGLQETQYF. Full variable domain (remainder filled in from reference TRBV7-8 and TRBJ2-5): GAGVSQSPRYKVAKRGQDVALRCDPISGHVSLFWYQQALGQGPEFLTYFQNEAQLDKSGLPSDRFFAERPEGSVSTLKIQRTQQEDSAVYLCAVRGGGLQETQYFGPGTRLLVL.

V gene TRBV18 combines with J gene TRBJ1-1; the match to TRBD1 covers 7 bases. V was clipped by 5 bases and J by 6 bases; unmatched bases: 6. The CDR3 is 13 amino acids. Per germline, CDR1 KGHSH and CDR2 LQKENI. DNA of the CDR3: TGTGCCAGCTCATCTTTACAGGGGCCTGAAGCTTTCTTT. Its translation is CASSSLQGPEAFF.

The J gene is TRBJ1-5, the V gene TRBV9; 9 bases line up with TRBD1. The trim removed 4 bases at V and 6 bases at J, leaving 8 bases unmatched. The CDR3 runs 15 residues. Germline loops: CDR1 SGDLS, CDR2 YYNGEE. The CDR3 DNA is TGTGCCAGCAGCCCATACGGACAGGGGAGTCAGCCCCAGCATTTT. This codes for CASSPYGQGSQPQHF. Full variable domain (remainder filled in from reference TRBV9 and TRBJ1-5): DSGVTQTPKHLITATGQRVTLRCSPRSGDLSVYWYQQSLDQGLQFLIQYYNGEERAKGNILERFSAQQFPDLHSELNLSSLELGDSALYFCASSPYGQGSQPQHFGDGTRLSIL.

The V and J genes are TRBV9 and TRBJ2-5; TRBD1 might be the D (6 bases). The CDR3 sequence is 15 residues long. The ends were cut back, 1 base at V and 7 bases at J, with 17 bases in the middle. Germline loops: CDR1 SGDLS, CDR2 YYNGEE. CDR3 region: CASSVQGQNPGTQYF. CDR3 nucleotides: TGTGCCAGCAGCGTACAGGGACAAAATCCTGGGACCCAGTACTTC.

This clone was seen only once. The chain joins TRBV19 to TRBJ1-5, with D possibly TRBD1 on 5 matching bases. Germline V gene data show CDR1 as LNHDA and CDR2 as SQIVND (reference sequence). The CDR3 contains 14 residues. Between the trimmed V and J ends, which lost 4 bases and 3 bases, there was a span of 10 bases. The CDR3 DNA reads as TGTGCCAGTAGTACCTGGACACTCAATCAGCCCCAGCATTTT. Translated: CASSTWTLNQPQHF. The full variable domain, in which reference TRBV19 and TRBJ1-5 provide the parts outside the CDR3, is DGGITQSPKYLFRKEGQNVTLSCEQNLNHDAMYWYRQDPGQGLRLIYYSQIVNDFQKGDIAEGYSVSREKKESFPLTVTSAQKNPTAFYLCASSTWTLNQPQHFGDGTRLSIL.

This clone was recorded once. The chain employs TRBV5-1 and TRBJ1-1, with TRBD1 identical over 12 bases. CDR3 length: 15 amino acids. V lost 3 bases to trimming and J lost 8 bases; unmatched junction nucleotides: 8. Germline V gene data show CDR1 as SGHRS and CDR2 as YFSETQ. CDR3 sequence (DNA): TGCGCCAGCAGCTCGGGGACAGGGGGCGCGGGCGAAGCTTTCTTT. It yields the protein CASSSGTGGAGEAFF.

J is TRBJ1-2 and V is TRBV6-6; D possibly corresponds to TRBD1 (5 bases). V lost 0 bases and J lost 8, with 13 bases in between. The CDR3 covers 14 residues. Germline assignment: CDR1 MNHNY and CDR2 SVGAGI (reference sequence). CDR3 nucleotide sequence: TGTGCCAGCAGTTACTCGAACAGGCTAGACGGCTACACCTTC. Its translation: CASSYSNRLDGYTF.

At least ten counts were recorded for this clone. Other DNA sequences within the sample encode an identical CDR3. The chain is built from TRBV5-1 and TRBJ1-1; possibly TRBD1 for D (5 bases). V was pared by 3 bases and J by 1 base, with 7 bases between. CDR3 size: 13 residues. Germline CDR1 and CDR2: SGHRS and YFSETQ. The CDR3 nucleotides are TGCGCCAGCAGCTGGGGGGGGAACACTGAAGCTTTCTTT. It codes for CASSWGGNTEAFF.